What follows are 26 T cell receptor beta chains derived from one specimen sequenced in a study of T cell responses to AZD1222 COVID-19 vaccine. Generated by immunoSEQ multiplex PCR, the TCRdb table keeps only in-frame clones and is missing some. The repertoire has 85,000 to 120,000 clones, roughly 88% of them found once; the top ten carry about 4.9%. Source: peripheral blood, taken on day 0 of AZD1222 vaccination. These receptor sequences come from an adult in good health.

The chain uses TRBV9 and TRBJ2-7; D is uncertain. From germline, CDR1 is SGDLS and CDR2 YYNGEE. The V gene lost 0 bases and the J gene lost 2 bases, with 12 bases spanning the gap. CDR3 length equals 15 residues. The CDR3 DNA follows: TGTGCCAGCAGCGTAGCTCTGGGTCCACCCTACGAGCAGTACTTC. Translating it yields CASSVALGPPYEQYF.

V gene TRBV9 combines with J gene TRBJ2-5, with a possible D match to TRBD1 (7 bases). V was pared by 0 bases and J by 5 bases, with 17 bases between. The CDR3 extends over 16 amino acids. Germline loops: CDR1 SGDLS, CDR2 YYNGEE. CDR3 region: CASSVGPTQGRETQYF. CDR3 in DNA: TGTGCCAGCAGCGTAGGCCCCACACAGGGGAGGGAGACCCAGTACTTC.

V and J are TRBV9 and TRBJ2-7, with TRBD2 matching 9 bases. The CDR3 loop spans 16 amino acids. Germline trimming cut 4 bases from V and 4 bases from J; bases unmatched to any gene: 12. From germline, CDR1 is SGDLS and CDR2 YYNGEE. The CDR3 bases are TGTGCCAGCAGCCCCAAAACTACGGGACTAGCATACGAGCAGTACTTC. This codes for CASSPKTTGLAYEQYF.

This sequence joins TRBV27 and TRBJ2-1; D might be TRBD1 or TRBD2, each matching 5 bases. This CDR3 spans 14 amino acids. V was pared by 7 bases and J by 9 bases, with 19 bases between. Germline V gene sequence: CDR1 MNHEY, CDR2 SMNVEV (reference sequence). CDR3 nucleotides: TGTGCCAGCACTTGGGACCCGAGAGGCGGTGAGCAGTTCTTC. Encoded protein: CASTWDPRGGEQFF.

V gene TRBV5-8 combines with J gene TRBJ2-5; the D call may be TRBD1 or TRBD2 (5 bases each). Germline V gene data show CDR1 as SGHTS and CDR2 as YDEGEE. This CDR3 has 14 amino acids. Trimming cost V 4 bases and J 5 bases, with 15 bases left between them. The CDR3 DNA reads as TGTGCCAGCAGCGATAGGCAGGGAGTGGAGACCCAGTACTTC. Its protein is CASSDRQGVETQYF.

Only one count was recorded for this clone. The chain uses TRBV20-1 and TRBJ1-1; D uncertain. Germline V CDR1 and CDR2: DFQATT, SNEGSKA (reference sequence). CDR3 size: 11 residues. The V and J ends lost 7 bases and 1 base respectively, with 7 bases between them. CDR3 coding DNA: TGCAGTGGTGCGAAGAACACTGAAGCTTTCTTT. This gives the protein CSGAKNTEAFF.

This clone was seen a single time. J is TRBJ1-5 and V is TRBV7-8; the match to TRBD1 covers 7 bases. The V gene's germline CDR1 is SGHVS and CDR2 FQNEAQ. The CDR3 runs to 16 residues. V gave up 5 bases and J gave up 6 bases; unmatched junction bases: 13. The CDR3 sequence: CASSPTRGRGGQPQHF. The CDR3 DNA reads as TGTGCCAGCAGCCCAACAAGGGGCAGGGGGGGTCAGCCCCAGCATTTT. Based on the CDR3 plus reference TRBV7-8 and TRBJ1-5, the full variable domain is GAGVSQSPRYKVAKRGQDVALRCDPISGHVSLFWYQQALGQGPEFLTYFQNEAQLDKSGLPSDRFFAERPEGSVSTLKIQRTQQEDSAVYLCASSPTRGRGGQPQHFGDGTRLSIL.

In this sample, this clone turned up once. The CDR3: CASTPGTTEQFF. In DNA form, the CDR3 reads TGTGCCAGCACTCCCGGGACTACCGAGCAGTTCTTC. The chain is built from TRBV12-3 or TRBV12-4 and TRBJ2-1; 7 positions match TRBD2. The CDR3 is 12 residues long. V lost 7 bases, J lost 10 bases, and 7 bases stayed unmatched.

In this sample, this clone turned up a few times. The chain couples TRBV19 to TRBJ1-2; D remains unclear. The germline V gene has CDR1 LNHDA and CDR2 SQIVND (reference sequence). This CDR3 spans 14 amino acids. V was shortened by 3 bases and J by 5 bases, with 13 bases between the two germline ends. CDR3 residues: CASSINRRTYGYTF. In DNA, the CDR3 is TGTGCCAGTAGTATTAATAGGAGAACATATGGCTACACCTTC.

This rearrangement joins TRBV6-4 to TRBJ2-2; 8 bases match TRBD1. Per germline, CDR1 MRHNA and CDR2 SNTAGT. V was clipped by 2 bases and J by 6 bases; unmatched bases: 11. CDR3 length equals 17 residues. CDR3 sequence (DNA): TGTGCCAGCAGTGACAAGATTGGGACAGGCCTCGCCGGGGAGCTGTTTTTT. The encoded protein is CASSDKIGTGLAGELFF.

V gene TRBV5-1 combines with J gene TRBJ1-2; D is perhaps TRBD1 (5 bases). The germline CDR1 and CDR2 sequences are SGHRS and YFSETQ. Trimming cost V 0 bases and J 0 bases, with 9 bases left between them. This CDR3 spans 15 amino acids. The DNA for the CDR3 is TGCGCCAGCAGCTTGGATGGGGGATCTAACTATGGCTACACCTTC. It encodes CASSLDGGSNYGYTF.

The chain combines TRBV27 with TRBJ2-7, with D perhaps assigned TRBD1 or TRBD2 (5 bases each). This CDR3 has 14 residues. V was shortened by 2 bases and J by 4 bases, with 12 bases between the two germline ends. Looked up from germline, CDR1 is MNHEY and CDR2 is SMNVEV (reference sequence). CDR3 nucleotide sequence: TGTGCCAGCAGTTTAAGTACAGAGGGGTACGAGCAGTACTTC. Translated, it gives CASSLSTEGYEQYF.

As regards this clone: Other DNA sequences in this sample translate to the same CDR3. The rearrangement uses TRBV5-1 and TRBJ2-3, with no clear D. The V and J ends lost 2 bases and 5 bases respectively, with 9 bases between them. Germline lookup yields CDR1 SGHRS and CDR2 YFSETQ. The CDR3 is made up of 13 amino acids. This CDR3 reads CASSFPGEDTQYF. Written as DNA, the CDR3 is TGCGCCAGCAGCTTTCCAGGTGAAGATACGCAGTATTTT.

This clone came up once. The rearrangement links TRBV18 to TRBJ2-7; TRBD2 matches 12 bases. Per the germline V gene, CDR1 is KGHSH and CDR2 is LQKENI. V shed 0 bases, J shed 0 bases, and the junction held 3 bases outside the gene matches. The CDR3 runs 17 residues. The DNA of the CDR3 is TGTGCCAGCTCACCACCAGGGACTAGCGGGCCCTCCTACGAGCAGTACTTC. Its translation is CASSPPGTSGPSYEQYF.

The J gene is TRBJ2-6, the V gene TRBV5-5; perhaps TRBD1 as D (5 bases). V shed 7 bases and J shed 2 bases, with 10 bases lying between them. Looked up from germline, CDR1 is SGHKS and CDR2 is YYEKEE (reference sequence). This CDR3 spans 14 amino acids. The CDR3 here is CASSDTTGANVLTF. The CDR3 region has the DNA TGTGCCAGCTCGGACACCACTGGGGCCAACGTCCTGACTTTC.

This chain connects TRBV5-4 to TRBJ2-3; 7 bases match TRBD1. The CDR3 has 13 amino acids. Per the germline V gene, CDR1 is SGHNT and CDR2 is YYREEE (reference sequence). The junction had 3 bases not matched to a gene; V was cut back by 4 bases and J by 4 bases. CDR3 DNA sequence: TGTGCCAGCAGCGTGGACAGGCCAGATACGCAGTATTTT. Translation gives CASSVDRPDTQYF.

V usage is TRBV6-1 and J usage is TRBJ1-5; a weak D match, TRBD1 (6 bases). CDR1 and CDR2 from the germline V gene are MNHNS and SASEGT. V lost 1 base, J lost 7 bases, and 8 bases lay in between. This CDR3 has 13 amino acids. The CDR3: CASSEGGTQPQHF. CDR3 in DNA: TGTGCCAGCAGTGAAGGGGGGACACAGCCCCAGCATTTT.

The rearrangement joins TRBV18 to TRBJ1-2; 8 bases agree with TRBD1. Germline CDR1 reads KGHSH; CDR2 reads LQKENI. The CDR3 sequence is 12 residues long. With 8 bases clipped from V and 6 bases from J, the junction kept 5 bases outside the gene matches. Written as DNA, the CDR3 is TGTGCCAGCACGCCACAGGGGGATGGCTACACCTTC. Its translation is CASTPQGDGYTF.

V gene TRBV7-6 combines with J gene TRBJ2-5; D possibly corresponds to TRBD2 (5 bases). Trimming took 1 base from V and 5 from J, leaving 14 bases between them. Germline CDR1 is SGHVS and CDR2 is FNYEAQ. The CDR3 sequence is 15 residues long. The CDR3 DNA reads TGTGCCAGCAGCTTAGTTTCGGGGATACAGGAGACCCAGTACTTC. It codes for CASSLVSGIQETQYF.

V usage is TRBV18 and J usage is TRBJ1-5; 7 bases map to TRBD1. Trimming at V came to 1 base and at J to 0 bases, leaving 0 bases not matched to a gene. Germline V CDR1 and CDR2: KGHSH, LQKENI. The CDR3 spans 15 residues. This CDR3 is CASSPQGASNQPQHF. The CDR3, as DNA: TGTGCCAGCTCACCACAGGGGGCTAGCAATCAGCCCCAGCATTTT.

This chain joins TRBV5-7 and TRBJ2-7; 10 bases fit TRBD1. TRBV5-7 is an ORF; its function is uncertain. This CDR3 spans 14 amino acids. V trimming: 5 bases; J trimming: 1 base; junction bases outside the gene matches: 3. The CDR3 is CASSLDRGSYEQYF. The CDR3 DNA follows: TGTGCCAGCAGTCTGGACAGGGGGTCCTACGAGCAGTACTTC.

The chain combines TRBV19 with TRBJ2-7, with a tentative D call TRBD2 (6 bases). Per germline, CDR1 LNHDA and CDR2 SQIVND (reference sequence). V lost 2 bases and J 6 bases, leaving 11 bases between the germline ends. This CDR3 spans 13 amino acids. The CDR3 nucleotides are TGTGCCAGTAGTATATGGCGGGGAGGCGAGCAGTACTTC. Amino acids: CASSIWRGGEQYF.

This clone was counted a few times. The chain uses TRBV6-5 and TRBJ1-6; D may be TRBD1 (6 bases). V was pared by 0 bases and J by 8 bases, with 11 bases between. CDR3 length equals 15 residues. Germline lookup yields CDR1 MNHEY and CDR2 SVGAGI. This chain's CDR3 is CASSYSDYRDSPLHF. The CDR3 nucleotides read TGTGCCAGCAGTTACTCGGACTACAGGGATTCACCCCTCCACTTT.

The chain uses TRBV4-1 and TRBJ1-4; 7 bases agree with TRBD1. V lost 6 bases and J lost 1; bases outside the gene matches: 8. Germline values: CDR1 MGHRA, CDR2 YSYEKL. The CDR3 is 16 residues long. This chain's CDR3 is CASRLDRALTNEKLFF. Here the CDR3 DNA reads TGCGCCAGCAGACTCGACAGGGCCCTAACTAATGAAAAACTGTTTTTT.

The V gene is TRBV29-1, the J gene TRBJ2-4; TRBD1 or TRBD2 may be the D gene (5 bases each). V lost 4 bases and J 3 bases, leaving 10 bases between the germline ends. This CDR3 contains 13 residues. CDR1 SQVTM and CDR2 ANQGSEA come from the germline V gene. The CDR3 DNA follows: TGCAGCGTTGCAGGGAGTCACAAAAACATTCAGTACTTC. It encodes CSVAGSHKNIQYF.

V and J are TRBV9 and TRBJ1-2; D is possibly TRBD1 (5 bases). This CDR3 spans 14 amino acids. Germline V gives CDR1 SGDLS, CDR2 YYNGEE. Trimming cost V 0 bases and J 4 bases, with 10 bases left between them. CDR3 sequence (DNA): TGTGCCAGCAGCGTAGAGAATAGGGGCTATGGCTACACCTTC. Translating gives CASSVENRGYGYTF.